A selection of T cell receptor beta chains follows, all from one sample in a study of blood T cell repertoires in COVID-19. Measured with immunoSEQ multiplex PCR; TCRdb has only the in-frame clones, and not every one. The table shows 300,000 to 400,000 clones, with 80% to 90% occurring only once. What was sequenced was peripheral blood. These receptors came from a woman aged 55-70 years with COVID-19, enrolled during active disease. Both conserved end residues are part of each CDR3. A D gene is named only where the DNA matches it firmly. Size is omitted from some rows. Given values are once, few, many or a class for expanded clones.

V: TRBV5-1; size: -; D: TRBD2; J: TRBJ2-3; CDR3: CASSQRTSGGAGTDTQYF; DNA: TGCGCCAGCAGCCAACGGACTAGCGGGGGGGCGGGCACAGATACGCAGTATTTT
V: TRBV7-2; size: -; D: TRBD2; J: TRBJ2-7; CDR3: CASSFNGLAGPYEQYF; DNA: TGTGCCAGCAGCTTCAATGGACTAGCGGGCCCCTACGAGCAGTACTTC
V: TRBV18; size: once; D: -; J: TRBJ1-1; CDR3: CASSPDRHTEAFF; DNA: TGTGCCAGCTCCCCGGACAGACACACTGAAGCTTTCTTT
V: TRBV6-5; size: -; D: TRBD1; J: TRBJ1-1; CDR3: CASTEGQVGNTEAFF; DNA: TGTGCCAGCACCGAGGGACAGGTAGGGAACACTGAAGCTTTCTTT
V: TRBV6-5; size: -; D: TRBD2; J: TRBJ2-7; CDR3: CASSYRLAGGLYEQYF; DNA: TGTGCCAGCAGTTACCGGTTAGCGGGGGGTCTCTACGAGCAGTACTTC
V: TRBV6-4; size: -; D: TRBD2; J: TRBJ2-7; CDR3: CASSAQAGTTYEQYF; DNA: TGTGCCAGCAGTGCTCAAGCCGGGACTACCTACGAGCAGTACTTC
V: TRBV5-6; size: -; D: TRBD1; J: TRBJ2-7; CDR3: CASRQGQGTYEQYF; DNA: TGTGCCAGCAGGCAGGGACAGGGAACCTACGAGCAGTACTTC
V: TRBV28; size: -; D: TRBD1; J: TRBJ2-7; CDR3: CASSGTAYEQYF; DNA: TGTGCCAGTTCCGGGACAGCCTACGAGCAGTACTTC
V: TRBV6-2/TRBV6-3; size: -; D: TRBD1; J: TRBJ2-5; CDR3: CASSPGTGSQETQYF; DNA: TGTGCCAGCAGTCCCGGGACAGGCTCCCAAGAGACCCAGTACTTC
V: TRBV7-3; size: -; D: -; J: TRBJ1-1; CDR3: CASSPLWNTEAFF; DNA: TGTGCCAGCAGCCCACTCTGGAACACTGAAGCTTTCTTT
V: TRBV10-3; size: -; D: -; J: TRBJ2-1; CDR3: CAIRDSGDEQFF; DNA: TGTGCCATCAGGGACTCTGGGGATGAGCAGTTCTTC
V: TRBV7-2; size: -; D: TRBD2; J: TRBJ2-1; CDR3: CASSLAGGFPAEQFF; DNA: TGTGCCAGCAGTCTAGCGGGGGGGTTCCCAGCCGAGCAGTTCTTC
V: TRBV7-8; size: -; D: -; J: TRBJ2-2; CDR3: CASSLGSRDTGELFF; DNA: TGTGCCAGCAGCTTAGGGTCGCGGGACACCGGGGAGCTGTTTTTT
V: TRBV12-5; size: -; D: -; J: TRBJ2-1; CDR3: CASGPDDGRRIYNEQFF; DNA: TGTGCTAGTGGTCCAGACGACGGACGGAGGATTTACAATGAGCAGTTCTTC
V: TRBV14; size: -; D: TRBD1; J: TRBJ1-4; CDR3: CASSQATGPWEKLFF; DNA: TGTGCCAGCAGCCAAGCGACAGGGCCTTGGGAAAAACTGTTTTTT
V: TRBV28; size: -; D: TRBD1; J: TRBJ2-3; CDR3: CASTQFGTADTQYF; DNA: TGTGCCAGCACTCAATTTGGGACAGCTGATACGCAGTATTTT
V: TRBV2; size: -; D: -; J: TRBJ2-5; CDR3: CASRQQVQETQYF; DNA: TGTGCCAGCAGACAACAGGTACAAGAGACCCAGTACTTC
V: TRBV6-5; size: -; D: -; J: TRBJ1-1; CDR3: CASSYTGITEAFF; DNA: TGTGCCAGCAGTTACACAGGGATCACTGAAGCTTTCTTT
V: TRBV29-1; size: -; D: -; J: TRBJ2-1; CDR3: CSVDLGGREQFF; DNA: TGCAGCGTTGATCTAGGAGGGCGTGAGCAGTTCTTC
V: TRBV10-1; size: -; D: TRBD1; J: TRBJ1-5; CDR3: CASSGGVGGWYSVYSSNQPQHF; DNA: TGCGCCAGCAGTGGCGGGGTAGGGGGCTGGTATAGTGTATATTCTAGCAATCAGCCCCAGCATTTT
V: TRBV18; size: -; D: TRBD1; J: TRBJ2-7; CDR3: CASSPTSDRAAQYF; DNA: TGTGCCAGCTCACCAACTTCGGACAGGGCTGCGCAGTACTTC
V: TRBV11-2; size: once; D: TRBD1; J: TRBJ2-1; CDR3: CASRSTGGSYNEQFF; DNA: TGTGCCAGCAGGTCGACAGGGGGCTCCTACAATGAGCAGTTCTTC
V: TRBV28; size: -; D: -; J: TRBJ1-2; CDR3: CASLMTGAGGYTF; DNA: TGTGCCAGCTTGATGACAGGCGCGGGCGGCTACACCTTC
V: TRBV20-1; size: -; D: -; J: TRBJ2-7; CDR3: CSASVGAFEQYF; DNA: TGCAGTGCTAGTGTGGGCGCTTTTGAGCAGTACTTC
V: TRBV11-2; size: -; D: TRBD2; J: TRBJ2-2; CDR3: CASSLAGGVTGELFF; DNA: TGTGCCAGCAGCTTAGCGGGGGGAGTCACCGGGGAGCTGTTTTTT
V: TRBV30; size: -; D: -; J: TRBJ1-1; CDR3: CAWSSLQGNTEAFF; DNA: TGTGCCTGGAGCTCGCTTCAGGGTAACACTGAAGCTTTCTTT
V: TRBV5-1; size: -; D: -; J: TRBJ1-1; CDR3: CASRETATRMRTEAFF; DNA: TGCGCCAGCAGAGAGACAGCAACCCGAATGCGGACTGAAGCTTTCTTT
V: TRBV10-3; size: -; D: -; J: TRBJ2-3; CDR3: CAISESRASGADTQYF; DNA: TGTGCCATCAGTGAGTCGAGGGCGTCAGGGGCAGATACGCAGTATTTT
V: TRBV6-4; size: -; D: TRBD1; J: TRBJ2-3; CDR3: CASGTGATDTQYF; DNA: TGTGCCAGCGGGACAGGGGCCACAGATACGCAGTATTTT
V: TRBV6-6; size: -; D: -; J: TRBJ1-6; CDR3: CASSDTGAVNSPLHF; DNA: TGTGCCAGCAGTGACACGGGAGCAGTTAATTCACCCCTCCACTTT
V: TRBV5-1; size: -; D: -; J: TRBJ2-5; CDR3: CASSLYQETQYF; DNA: TGCGCCAGCAGCCTGTACCAAGAGACCCAGTACTTC
V: TRBV18; size: -; D: TRBD1; J: TRBJ1-2; CDR3: CASSLVGQGGVYGYTF; DNA: TGTGCCAGCTCACTTGTCGGTCAGGGGGGCGTCTATGGCTACACCTTC
V: TRBV7-3; size: -; D: TRBD2; J: TRBJ2-3; CDR3: CASSPGLAGVLADTQYF; DNA: TGTGCCAGCAGCCCGGGACTAGCGGGGGTTTTGGCAGATACGCAGTATTTT
V: TRBV7-9; size: few; D: -; J: TRBJ1-2; CDR3: CASSLAGDYGYTF; DNA: TGTGCCAGCAGCTTAGCCGGGGACTATGGCTACACCTTC
V: TRBV6-5; size: once; D: TRBD2; J: TRBJ2-2; CDR3: CASSYGRGGTGELFF; DNA: TGTGCCAGCAGTTACGGCCGGGGGGGGACCGGGGAGCTGTTTTTT
V: TRBV7-6; size: -; D: TRBD1; J: TRBJ2-1; CDR3: CASSLRQGTTMTEQFF; DNA: TGTGCCAGCAGCTTACGACAGGGGACCACAATGACCGAGCAGTTCTTC
V: TRBV3-1/TRBV3-2; size: few; D: -; J: TRBJ1-1; CDR3: CASSPGQNTEAFF; DNA: TGTGCCAGCAGCCCCGGACAGAACACTGAAGCTTTCTTT